Each of the 29 T cell receptor beta chains below was sequenced from the same sample in a study of CXCR3 chemokines and chemotherapy response in bladder cancer. A single record per CDR3 protein comes from TCRdb applying MiXCR to the PCR reads. The sample includes around 2,200 distinct CDR3 sequences, 16% of them seen just once. This material was acquired from a patient whose treatment included neoadjuvant chemotherapy. These receptors were collected from a human donor with bladder cancer that responded to neoadjuvant chemotherapy.

By share of the sample, this clonotype is large (0.1 to 1%). V gene TRBV6-1 combines with J gene TRBJ2-2; TRBD2 might be the D (5 bases). Trimming left V 8 bases short and J 6 bases short, with 13 bases between. The CDR3 is made up of 13 amino acids. The V gene's germline CDR1 is MNHNS and CDR2 SASEGT. In nucleotides, the CDR3 is TGTGCCAGCCGATACGGGGTAGCCGGGGAGCTGTTTTTT. Amino acids: CASRYGVAGELFF.

This sequence joins TRBV27 and TRBJ2-3; the D is unclear. CDR1 and CDR2 (germline): MNHEY, SMNVEV (reference sequence). This CDR3 has 15 residues. V lost 5 bases, J lost 5 bases, and 17 bases lay in between. The CDR3 protein is CASSPPRSGKDTQYF. The CDR3 DNA is TGTGCCAGCAGTCCACCAAGGAGTGGTAAAGATACGCAGTATTTT.

J is TRBJ2-1 and V is TRBV7-2, with D possibly matching TRBD2 (7 bases). The germline V gene has CDR1 SGHTA and CDR2 FQGNSA. The CDR3 extends over 13 amino acids. The germline V and J ends were trimmed by 11 bases and 6 bases, with 17 bases remaining between them. CDR3 in amino acids: CAGQGGALNEQFF. The CDR3, as DNA: TGTGCCGGGCAAGGGGGGGCACTCAATGAGCAGTTCTTC.

Relative to its sample, this clonotype is large. The CDR3 DNA sequence: TGTGCCAGCAGGCCCGGGACAGGGGGCGCCTATGGCTACACCTTC. Its protein is CASRPGTGGAYGYTF. The chain is built from TRBV7-2 and TRBJ1-2, with TRBD1 matching over 12 bases. Germline trimming cut 6 bases from V and 4 bases from J; bases unmatched to any gene: 6. Germline CDR1 reads SGHTA; CDR2 reads FQGNSA. The length of the CDR3 is 15 residues.

This clonotype has a count of ten or more. CDR3 DNA: TGTGCCAGCAGCTTAGAGGGTGGGGCTTCCTACGAGCAGTACTTC. This gives the protein CASSLEGGASYEQYF. The gene calls are TRBV11-2 and TRBJ2-7; a possible D gene is TRBD1 (5 bases). The length of the CDR3 is 15 residues. Trimming pared 0 bases from V and 1 base from J, leaving 10 bases between. CDR1 is SGHAT and CDR2 is FQNNGV in the germline V gene.

The table lists this clonotype with a few counts. V gene TRBV11-2 combines with J gene TRBJ2-7; D uncertain. The CDR3 runs to 12 residues. V dropped 5 bases and J dropped 2 bases, with 7 bases sitting between them. In germline, CDR1 is SGHAT, CDR2 FQNNGV. CDR3 in amino acids: CASSPTTYEQYF. The DNA for the CDR3 is TGTGCCAGCAGCCCCACCACCTACGAGCAGTACTTC. Based on the CDR3 plus reference TRBV11-2 and TRBJ2-7, the full variable domain is EAGVAQSPRYKIIEKRQSVAFWCNPISGHATLYWYQQILGQGPKLLIQFQNNGVVDDSQLPKDRFSAERLKGVDSTLKIQPAKLEDSAVYLCASSPTTYEQYFGPGTRLTVT.

This clonotype is labeled as medium-sized. The gene calls are TRBV7-2 and TRBJ1-2; possibly TRBD1 for D (6 bases). The CDR3 is 16 amino acids. Germline CDR1 SGHTA, CDR2 FQGNSA. V dropped 5 bases and J dropped 0 bases, with 16 bases sitting between them. The CDR3 spells CASSPWPGASNYGYTF. In DNA, the CDR3 is TGTGCCAGCAGCCCCTGGCCAGGGGCGTCTAACTATGGCTACACCTTC.

This clonotype has only a few counts. The rearrangement uses TRBV7-9 and TRBJ1-2; D is perhaps TRBD1 (6 bases). This CDR3 spans 13 amino acids. V was shortened by 5 bases and J by 10 bases, with 17 bases between the two germline ends. Per the germline V gene, CDR1 is SEHNR and CDR2 is FQNEAQ (reference sequence). CDR3 loop: CASSQTDSGDYTF. In nucleotides, the CDR3 is TGTGCCAGCAGCCAGACGGACAGCGGGGACTACACCTTC.

This clonotype was counted at least ten times. The chain couples TRBV27 to TRBJ2-3; D not resolved. V was trimmed by 5 bases and J by 9 bases, leaving 15 bases between them. From germline, CDR1 is MNHEY and CDR2 SMNVEV (reference sequence). This CDR3 region has 13 residues. CDR3 sequence (DNA): TGTGCCAGCAGTCCGGACCGGGCCAGGACGCAGTATTTT. It codes for CASSPDRARTQYF.

Only a few counts were recorded for this clonotype. CDR3 region: CASTEPGADYGYTF. The CDR3 DNA sequence: TGTGCCAGCACCGAGCCCGGGGCAGACTATGGCTACACCTTC. The chain combines TRBV28 with TRBJ1-2; D might be TRBD1 (5 bases). This CDR3 spans 14 amino acids. The germline CDR1 and CDR2 sequences are MDHEN and SYDVKM. V was cut by 7 bases and J by 3 bases, with 15 bases left in between.

This clonotype is labeled as hyperexpanded (1% or more). The rearrangement uses TRBV13 and TRBJ1-6; maybe TRBD1 (6 bases). This CDR3 is built from 17 residues. The V and J ends lost 0 bases and 8 bases respectively, with 17 bases between them. The germline gives CDR1 PRHDT, CDR2 FYEKMQ (reference sequence). CDR3 protein: CASSLGPRGYPYSPLHF. The CDR3 DNA is TGTGCCAGCAGCTTAGGCCCCAGGGGCTATCCCTATTCACCCCTCCACTTT.

This clonotype ranks as large. The V gene is TRBV7-9, the J gene TRBJ2-1; TRBD2 matches 9 bases. Germline trimming cut 4 bases from V and 7 bases from J; bases unmatched to any gene: 5. The CDR3 has 14 residues. Germline loops: CDR1 SEHNR, CDR2 FQNEAQ (reference sequence). The chain's CDR3 is CASSSGTSPNEQFF. The CDR3 DNA follows: TGTGCCAGCAGCTCCGGGACTAGCCCGAATGAGCAGTTCTTC. Drawing the rest from reference TRBV7-9 and TRBJ2-1, the complete variable domain is DTGVSQNPRHKITKRGQNVTFRCDPISEHNRLYWYRQTLGQGPEFLTYFQNEAQLEKSRLLSDRFSAERPKGSFSTLEIQRTEQGDSAMYLCASSSGTSPNEQFFGPGTRLTVL.

Turning to this clonotype: Since a far larger clone is one base different, this is likely a read error. The V gene is TRBV6-5, the J gene TRBJ2-1; 8 bases fit TRBD2. The J call could be wrong; TRBJ2-4 is a better fit for the DNA end. Germline V gives CDR1 MNHEY, CDR2 SVGAGI. There are 13 residues in the CDR3. As DNA, the CDR3 is TGTGCCAGCAGGATACCCGGGGGGGACATTCAGTACTTC. Its translation is CASRIPGGDIQYF.

This clonotype is labeled as medium-sized. The chain recombines TRBV7-9 with TRBJ2-1; D ambiguous. Deletions cut 1 base from V and 2 bases from J, with 15 bases between. The CDR3 sequence is 17 residues long. CDR1 and CDR2 (germline): SEHNR, FQNEAQ (reference sequence). The DNA for the CDR3 is TGTGCCAGCAGCTTAGGGGGTCAGTCAAGCCCCTACAATGAGCAGTTCTTC. As protein: CASSLGGQSSPYNEQFF. Full variable domain (missing parts from reference TRBV7-9 and TRBJ2-1): DTGVSQNPRHKITKRGQNVTFRCDPISEHNRLYWYRQTLGQGPEFLTYFQNEAQLEKSRLLSDRFSAERPKGSFSTLEIQRTEQGDSAMYLCASSLGGQSSPYNEQFFGPGTRLTVL.

This clonotype is medium-sized in the sample. J is TRBJ2-7 and V is TRBV6-2 or TRBV6-3; 9 nucleotides agree with TRBD2. The CDR3 runs 17 residues. Germline V gene lookup returns CDR1 MNHEY and CDR2 SVGEGT. V shed 2 bases and J 6 bases; nucleotides not matched to a gene: 14. Written as DNA, the CDR3 is TGTGCCAGCAGTTACCACGATGGCGGGAGGGCCCAAGGCGAGCAGTACTTC. Translation: CASSYHDGGRAQGEQYF.

The V call is TRBV20-1, the J call TRBJ1-4, with TRBD1 as a possible D gene (6 bases). Trimming pared 6 bases from V and 5 bases from J, leaving 13 bases between. Germline-derived CDR1 and CDR2 are DFQATT and SNEGSKA (reference sequence). This CDR3 comprises 13 residues. The CDR3 spells CSATGTKNEKLFF. CDR3 coding DNA: TGCAGTGCAACCGGGACAAAAAATGAAAAACTGTTTTTT.

As for this clonotype: It is likely a read error: a sequence one base away is far more abundant. The genes are TRBV6-6 and TRBJ2-7; 7 nucleotides match TRBD1. The CDR3 has 13 residues. Germline V gene lookup returns CDR1 MNHNY and CDR2 SVGAGI (reference sequence). This CDR3 is CANSDDRAETQYF. In DNA, the CDR3 is TGTGCCAACAGTGATGACAGGGCAGAAACGCAGTACTTC.

This clonotype is labeled medium-sized. This rearrangement joins TRBV10-3 to TRBJ1-2; 8 bases align to TRBD1. Germline V CDR1 and CDR2: ENHRY, SYGVKD. The CDR3 extends over 17 amino acids. Trimming took 3 bases from V and 0 from J; bases not matched to a gene: 9. Here the CDR3 reads CAISELGQEASNYGYTF. The DNA for the CDR3 is TGTGCCATCAGTGAACTGGGACAGGAGGCTTCTAACTATGGCTACACCTTC.

A remark on this clonotype: A far larger clone is a single base away, which makes a read error likely. The gene calls are TRBV6-5 and TRBJ1-2; D not resolved. This CDR3 is 17 amino acids long. Germline CDR1 is MNHEY and CDR2 is SVGAGI. Trimming took 5 bases from V and 1 from J, leaving 20 bases between them. This CDR3 reads CASSEPIEARFNYGYTF. CDR3 DNA sequence: TGTGCCAGCAGTGAGCCTATTGAGGCTCGGTTTAACTATGGCTACACCTTC.

Of note for this clonotype: This sequence is one base from a far larger clone and is likely a read error. The CDR3 protein is CASSMSVGVHQYF. In DNA, the CDR3 is TGTGCCAGTAGTATGAGTGTCGGGGTCCATCAGTACTTC. The gene calls are TRBV19 and TRBJ2-5, with D tentatively TRBD2 (5 bases). V was cut by 3 bases and J by 11 bases, with 16 bases left in between. Per the germline V gene, CDR1 is LNHDA and CDR2 is SQIVND (reference sequence). CDR3 length: 13 residues.

This clonotype qualifies as large. The chain joins TRBV19 to TRBJ2-1; D not certain. The V gene's germline CDR1 is LNHDA and CDR2 SQIVND (reference sequence). V lost 1 base, J lost 5 bases, and 6 bases lay in between. The CDR3 has 13 amino acids. For the CDR3, the DNA is TGTGCCAGTAGTATAGGGGGAAACAATGAGCAGTTCTTC. This sequence encodes CASSIGGNNEQFF.

This clonotype is termed large. The chain links TRBV19 to TRBJ1-2, with D unresolved. V was pared by 2 bases and J by 8 bases, with 9 bases between. The CDR3 extends over 12 amino acids. From germline, CDR1 is LNHDA and CDR2 SQIVND (reference sequence). CDR3 residues: CASSIPAAGYTF. CDR3 bases: TGTGCCAGTAGTATACCCGCGGCCGGCTACACCTTC.

In its sample, this clonotype is medium-sized. The chain uses TRBV29-1 and TRBJ1-2, with TRBD1 matching over 8 bases. The CDR3 covers 15 residues. Germline assignment: CDR1 SQVTM and CDR2 ANQGSEA. V shed 8 bases, J shed 1 base, and the junction held 12 bases outside the gene matches. CDR3 sequence: CSIRQGPNLNYGYTF. CDR3 sequence (DNA): TGCAGCATTAGACAGGGGCCCAATCTTAACTATGGCTACACCTTC.

This clonotype has a count of ten or more. The chain combines TRBV12-3 or TRBV12-4 with TRBJ1-5; D remains unclear. The germline V and J ends were trimmed by 5 bases and 7 bases, with 18 bases remaining between them. The CDR3 has 15 amino acids. The CDR3: CASSMAGGFRQPQHF. CDR3 sequence (DNA): TGTGCCAGCAGTATGGCCGGTGGGTTTAGGCAGCCCCAGCATTTT.

This clonotype has at least ten counts. The chain recombines TRBV12-3 or TRBV12-4 with TRBJ2-2; 7 nucleotides agree with TRBD1. With V trimmed by 6 bases and J by 6 bases, 10 bases remained unmatched. This CDR3 contains 15 residues. CDR3 amino acids: CASSRSRGWAGELFF. The CDR3 DNA reads TGTGCCAGCAGCAGGTCCAGGGGGTGGGCCGGGGAGCTGTTTTTT.

This clonotype was observed at least ten times. The rearrangement links TRBV5-6 to TRBJ2-1; D tentatively fits TRBD1 or TRBD2 (5 bases each). This CDR3 has 12 residues. Per the germline V gene, CDR1 is SGHDT and CDR2 is YYEEEE. The V end was cut by 1 base, the J end by 8 bases, with 7 bases between. In nucleotides, the CDR3 is TGTGCCAGCAGCTTGAGGGGAGATGAGCAGTTCTTC. Protein: CASSLRGDEQFF.

At least ten counts were recorded for this clonotype. The chain links TRBV5-4 to TRBJ2-7; 7 bases map to TRBD1. CDR3 length: 13 amino acids. V trimming: 7 bases; J trimming: 3 bases; junction bases outside the gene matches: 7. Germline-derived CDR1 and CDR2 are SGHNT and YYREEE (reference sequence). CDR3 bases: TGTGCCAGCCTGAATGCAGGGGGCTACGAGCAGTACTTC. This codes for CASLNAGGYEQYF. Full variable domain (outside the CDR3, taken from reference TRBV5-4 and TRBJ2-7): ETGVTQSPTHLIKTRGQQVTLRCSSQSGHNTVSWYQQALGQGPQFIFQYYREEENGRGNFPPRFSGLQFPNYSSELNVNALELDDSALYLCASLNAGGYEQYFGPGTRLTVT.

This clonotype was seen many times. The CDR3 here is CASSPPSSSYNEQFF. The CDR3 DNA follows: TGTGCCAGCTCACCACCTTCCAGCTCCTACAATGAGCAGTTCTTC. The V and J genes are TRBV18 and TRBJ2-1; D uncertain. V was pared by 0 bases and J by 0 bases, with 6 bases between. The CDR3 is made up of 15 amino acids. Germline assignment: CDR1 KGHSH and CDR2 LQKENI.

Sample share makes this clonotype medium-sized. The chain is built from TRBV7-2 and TRBJ2-1, with TRBD2 identical over 13 bases. Trimming cost V 5 bases and J 7 bases; bases outside gene matches: 5. Germline CDR1 SGHTA, CDR2 FQGNSA. This CDR3 has 15 residues. The CDR3 protein is CASSIWTSGRNEQFF. In nucleotides, the CDR3 is TGTGCCAGCAGCATTTGGACTAGCGGGAGAAATGAGCAGTTCTTC.